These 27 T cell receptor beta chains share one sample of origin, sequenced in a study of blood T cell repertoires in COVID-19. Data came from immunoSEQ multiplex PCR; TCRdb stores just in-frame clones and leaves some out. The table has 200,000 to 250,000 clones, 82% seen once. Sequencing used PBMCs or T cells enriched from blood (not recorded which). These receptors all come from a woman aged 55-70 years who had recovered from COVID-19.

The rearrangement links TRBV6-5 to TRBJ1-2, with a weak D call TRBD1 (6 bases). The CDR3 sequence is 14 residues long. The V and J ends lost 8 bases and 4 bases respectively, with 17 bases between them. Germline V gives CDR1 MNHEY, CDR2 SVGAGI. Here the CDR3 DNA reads TGTGCCAGCGAAACCCCGGGACACTTCTATGGCTACACCTTC. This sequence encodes CASETPGHFYGYTF.

The DNA of the CDR3 is TGTGCCAGCAGCCCCTCCCGGGGTCAGCCCCAGCATTTT. Translating gives CASSPSRGQPQHF. The chain combines TRBV6-5 with TRBJ1-5; the D is unclear. Trimming pared 6 bases from V and 6 bases from J, leaving 12 bases between. This CDR3 comprises 13 residues. The germline gives CDR1 MNHEY, CDR2 SVGAGI.

The CDR3 DNA follows: TGTGCCAGCAGCAAACACGGTCAACTAGGGAATGAAAAACTGTTTTTT. Protein sequence: CASSKHGQLGNEKLFF. V gene TRBV13 combines with J gene TRBJ1-4, with D uncertain. V dropped 5 bases and J dropped 5 bases, with 18 bases sitting between them. This CDR3 is 16 amino acids long. CDR1 is PRHDT, CDR2 FYEKMQ, per germline (reference sequence).

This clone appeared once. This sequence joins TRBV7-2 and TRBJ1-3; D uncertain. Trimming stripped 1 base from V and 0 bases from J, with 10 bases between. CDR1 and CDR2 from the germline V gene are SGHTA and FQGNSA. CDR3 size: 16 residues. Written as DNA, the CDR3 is TGTGCCAGCAGCTTAGTGGGTGGGAGCTCTGGAAACACCATATATTTT. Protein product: CASSLVGGSSGNTIYF.

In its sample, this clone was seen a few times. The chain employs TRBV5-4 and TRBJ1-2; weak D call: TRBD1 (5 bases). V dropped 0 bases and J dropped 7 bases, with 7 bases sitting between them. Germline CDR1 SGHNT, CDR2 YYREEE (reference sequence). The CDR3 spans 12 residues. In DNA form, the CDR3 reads TGTGCCAGCAGCTTGGCCCAGGGTGGCTACACCTTC. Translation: CASSLAQGGYTF. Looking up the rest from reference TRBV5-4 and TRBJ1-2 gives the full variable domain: ETGVTQSPTHLIKTRGQQVTLRCSSQSGHNTVSWYQQALGQGPQFIFQYYREEENGRGNFPPRFSGLQFPNYSSELNVNALELDDSALYLCASSLAQGGYTFGSGTRLTVV.

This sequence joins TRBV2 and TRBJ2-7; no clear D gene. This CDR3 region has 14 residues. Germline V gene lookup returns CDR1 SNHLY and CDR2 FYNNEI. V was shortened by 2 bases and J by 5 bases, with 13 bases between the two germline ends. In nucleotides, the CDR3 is TGTGCCAGCAGTGAATCCCGCGATGTCCACGAGCAGTACTTC. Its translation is CASSESRDVHEQYF.

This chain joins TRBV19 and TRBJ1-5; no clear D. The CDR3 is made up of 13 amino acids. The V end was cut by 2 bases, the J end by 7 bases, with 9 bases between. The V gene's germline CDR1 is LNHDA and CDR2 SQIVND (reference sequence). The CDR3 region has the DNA TGTGCCAGTAGTATATCAATTGAGCAGCCCCAGCATTTT. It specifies CASSISIEQPQHF.

The DNA of the CDR3 is TGTGCCAGCAGCTTAGGGGGACAGGGGAGAGGTGAAAAACTGTTTTTT. It translates to CASSLGGQGRGEKLFF. V gene TRBV7-2 combines with J gene TRBJ1-4; 10 bases match TRBD1. V lost 1 base to trimming and J lost 7 bases; unmatched junction nucleotides: 6. CDR1 and CDR2 (germline): SGHTA, FQGNSA. This CDR3 has 16 amino acids.

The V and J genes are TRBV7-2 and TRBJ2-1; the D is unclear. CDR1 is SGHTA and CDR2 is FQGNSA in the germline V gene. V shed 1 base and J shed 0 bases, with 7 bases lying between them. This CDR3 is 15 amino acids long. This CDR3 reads CASSLGPGSYNEQFF. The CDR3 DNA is TGTGCCAGCAGCTTAGGGCCGGGCTCCTACAATGAGCAGTTCTTC.

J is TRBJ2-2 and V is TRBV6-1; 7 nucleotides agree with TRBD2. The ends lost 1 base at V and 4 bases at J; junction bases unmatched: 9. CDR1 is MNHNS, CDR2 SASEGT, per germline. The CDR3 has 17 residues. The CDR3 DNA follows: TGTGCCAGCAGTGAAGTGTCTAGCGGCTGGGGCACCGGGGAGCTGTTTTTT. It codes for CASSEVSSGWGTGELFF.

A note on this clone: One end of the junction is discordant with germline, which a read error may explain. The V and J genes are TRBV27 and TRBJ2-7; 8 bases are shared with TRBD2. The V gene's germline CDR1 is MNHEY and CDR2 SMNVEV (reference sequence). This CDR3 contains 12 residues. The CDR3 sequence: CASSLGPGLEIF. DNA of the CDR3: TGTGCCAGCAGTTTAGGTCCGGGACTAGAAATCTTC.

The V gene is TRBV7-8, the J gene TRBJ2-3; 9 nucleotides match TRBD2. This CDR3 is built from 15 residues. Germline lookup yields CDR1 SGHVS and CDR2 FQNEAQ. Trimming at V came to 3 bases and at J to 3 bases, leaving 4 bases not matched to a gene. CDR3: CASSFSGSGTDTQYF. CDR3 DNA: TGTGCCAGCAGCTTTAGCGGGAGTGGGACAGATACGCAGTATTTT.

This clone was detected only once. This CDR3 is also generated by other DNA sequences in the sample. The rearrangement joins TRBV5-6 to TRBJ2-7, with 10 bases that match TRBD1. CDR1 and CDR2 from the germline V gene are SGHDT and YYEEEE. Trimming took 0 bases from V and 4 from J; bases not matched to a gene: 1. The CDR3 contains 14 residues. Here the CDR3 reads CASSLGQGAYEQYF. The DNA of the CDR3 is TGTGCCAGCAGCTTGGGACAGGGGGCGTACGAGCAGTACTTC.

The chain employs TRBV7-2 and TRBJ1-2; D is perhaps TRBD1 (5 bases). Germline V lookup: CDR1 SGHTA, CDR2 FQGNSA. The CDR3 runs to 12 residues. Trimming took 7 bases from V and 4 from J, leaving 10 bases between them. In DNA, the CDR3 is TGTGCCAGCACCTGGGGCAGCTATGGCTACACCTTC. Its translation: CASTWGSYGYTF.

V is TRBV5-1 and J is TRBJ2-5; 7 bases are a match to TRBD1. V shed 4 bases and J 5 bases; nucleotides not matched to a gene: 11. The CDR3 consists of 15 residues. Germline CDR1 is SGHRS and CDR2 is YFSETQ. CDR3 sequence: CASSPADRVWETQYF. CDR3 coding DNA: TGCGCCAGCAGCCCAGCCGACAGGGTGTGGGAGACCCAGTACTTC.

CDR3 residues: CSVEAAGNEQYF. CDR3 DNA sequence: TGCAGCGTTGAAGCGGCGGGGAACGAGCAGTACTTC. The rearrangement joins TRBV29-1 to TRBJ2-7, with D possibly TRBD2 on 6 matching bases. Germline V gives CDR1 SQVTM, CDR2 ANQGSEA. V dropped 1 base and J dropped 5 bases, with 9 bases sitting between them. The CDR3 runs 12 residues.

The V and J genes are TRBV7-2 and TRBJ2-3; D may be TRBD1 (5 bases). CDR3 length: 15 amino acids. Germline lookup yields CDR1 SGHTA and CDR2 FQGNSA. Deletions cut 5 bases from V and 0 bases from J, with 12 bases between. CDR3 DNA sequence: TGTGCCAGCAGCCTCAGGGCCTCTAGCACAGATACGCAGTATTTT. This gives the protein CASSLRASSTDTQYF.

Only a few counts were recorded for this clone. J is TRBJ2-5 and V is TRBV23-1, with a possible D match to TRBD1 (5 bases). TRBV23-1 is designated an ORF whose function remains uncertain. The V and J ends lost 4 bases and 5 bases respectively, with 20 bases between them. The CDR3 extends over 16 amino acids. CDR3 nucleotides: TGCGCCAGCAGTCTCCCATCAAGGGGTCCGGTGGAGACCCAGTACTTC. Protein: CASSLPSRGPVETQYF.

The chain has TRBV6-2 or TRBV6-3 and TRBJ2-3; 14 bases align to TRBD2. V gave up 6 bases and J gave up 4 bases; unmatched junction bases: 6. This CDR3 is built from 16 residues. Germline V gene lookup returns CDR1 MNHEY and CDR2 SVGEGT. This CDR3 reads CASSTTSGGVPDTQYF. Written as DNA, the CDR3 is TGTGCCAGCAGCACGACTAGCGGGGGGGTGCCAGATACGCAGTATTTT.

CDR3 amino acids: CASSLWVGSGGLFEQYF. CDR3 bases: TGTGCCAGCAGCTTATGGGTTGGTAGCGGGGGTCTCTTCGAGCAGTACTTC. The chain has TRBV13 and TRBJ2-7; 9 nucleotides match TRBD2. Germline loops: CDR1 PRHDT, CDR2 FYEKMQ (reference sequence). The CDR3 is made up of 17 amino acids. V shed 2 bases, J shed 6 bases, and the junction held 14 bases outside the gene matches.

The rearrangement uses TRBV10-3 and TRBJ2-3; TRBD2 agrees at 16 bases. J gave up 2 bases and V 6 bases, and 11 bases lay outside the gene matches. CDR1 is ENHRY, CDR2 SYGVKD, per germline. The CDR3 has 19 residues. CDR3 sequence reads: CAISVRAGTSGGDTDTQYF. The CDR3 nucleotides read TGTGCCATCAGCGTCAGGGCTGGGACTAGCGGGGGGGACACAGATACGCAGTATTTT.

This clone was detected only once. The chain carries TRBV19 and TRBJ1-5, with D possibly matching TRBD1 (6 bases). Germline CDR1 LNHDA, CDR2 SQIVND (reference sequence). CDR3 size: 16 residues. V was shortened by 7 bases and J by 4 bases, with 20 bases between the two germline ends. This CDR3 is CASTPKEGGRNQPQHF. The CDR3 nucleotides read TGTGCCAGTACCCCCAAGGAGGGGGGGAGGAATCAGCCCCAGCATTTT.

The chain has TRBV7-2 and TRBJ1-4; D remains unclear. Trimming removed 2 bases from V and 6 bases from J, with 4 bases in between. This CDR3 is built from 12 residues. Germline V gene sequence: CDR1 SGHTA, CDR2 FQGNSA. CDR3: CASSLSYEKLFF. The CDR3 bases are TGTGCCAGCAGCTTATCCTATGAAAAACTGTTTTTT. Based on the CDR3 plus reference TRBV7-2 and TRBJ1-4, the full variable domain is GAGVSQSPSNKVTEKGKDVELRCDPISGHTALYWYRQSLGQGLEFLIYFQGNSAPDKSGLPSDRFSAERTGGSVSTLTIQRTQQEDSAVYLCASSLSYEKLFFGSGTQLSVL.

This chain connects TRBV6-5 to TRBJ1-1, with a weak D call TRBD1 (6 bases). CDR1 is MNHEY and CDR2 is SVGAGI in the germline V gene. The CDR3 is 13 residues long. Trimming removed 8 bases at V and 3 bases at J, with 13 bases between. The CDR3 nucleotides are TGTGCCAGCGGCAGGACAGATTACACTGAAGCTTTCTTT. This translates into CASGRTDYTEAFF.

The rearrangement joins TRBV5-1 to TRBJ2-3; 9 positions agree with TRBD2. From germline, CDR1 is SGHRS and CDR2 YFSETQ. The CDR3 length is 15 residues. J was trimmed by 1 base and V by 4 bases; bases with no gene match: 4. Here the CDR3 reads CASSRIAGGTDTQYF. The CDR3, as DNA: TGCGCCAGCAGCAGGATAGCGGGGGGCACAGATACGCAGTATTTT.

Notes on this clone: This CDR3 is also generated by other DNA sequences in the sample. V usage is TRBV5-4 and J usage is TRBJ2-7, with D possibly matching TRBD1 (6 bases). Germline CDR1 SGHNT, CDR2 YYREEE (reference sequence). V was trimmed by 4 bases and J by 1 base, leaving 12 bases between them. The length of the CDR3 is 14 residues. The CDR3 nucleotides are TGTGCCAGCAGCAAACCGACAGGATCCTACGAGCAGTACTTC. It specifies CASSKPTGSYEQYF.

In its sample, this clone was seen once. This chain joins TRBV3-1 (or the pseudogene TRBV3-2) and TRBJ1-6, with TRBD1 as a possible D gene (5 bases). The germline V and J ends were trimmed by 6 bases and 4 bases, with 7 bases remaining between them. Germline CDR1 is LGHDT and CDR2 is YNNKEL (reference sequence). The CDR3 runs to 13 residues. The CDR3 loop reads CASRTGYNSPLHF. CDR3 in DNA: TGTGCCAGCAGAACAGGTTATAATTCACCCCTCCACTTT.